These 13 T cell receptor beta chains originate from one sample sequenced in a study of response to subunit inactivated influenza vaccine. A single record per CDR3 protein comes from TCRdb applying MiXCR to the RT-PCR reads. The sample consists of roughly 630,000 distinct CDR3 sequences, 13% to 15% of them appearing once. This sample comprised PBMCs from blood, obtained 14 days before vaccination. Receptors originate from a man aged 50 or older who received an inactivated influenza vaccine.

The V and J genes are TRBV7-9 and TRBJ2-4; D gene ambiguous. V was shortened by 1 base and J by 5 bases, with 3 bases between the two germline ends. This CDR3 is built from 12 residues. Per the germline V gene, CDR1 is SEHNR and CDR2 is FQNEAQ (reference sequence). The CDR3 region has the DNA TGTGCCAGCAGCTTAGAACAAAACATTCAGTACTTC. Encoded protein: CASSLEQNIQYF.

The table lists this clonotype with a few counts. The chain links TRBV10-3 to TRBJ2-2, with D tentatively TRBD2 (6 bases). Trimming stripped 7 bases from V and 6 bases from J, with 18 bases between. In germline, CDR1 is ENHRY, CDR2 SYGVKD. The CDR3 runs 15 residues. The CDR3 reads CAINGDSDNAGELFF. In DNA, the CDR3 is TGTGCCATCAATGGGGACTCAGATAACGCCGGGGAGCTGTTTTTT.

V is TRBV29-1 and J is TRBJ2-1; no firm D call. Germline lookup yields CDR1 SQVTM and CDR2 ANQGSEA. The CDR3 has 15 residues. The ends were cut back, 4 bases at V and 0 bases at J, with 13 bases in the middle. Here the CDR3 DNA reads TGCAGCGTTGGAGCCGGTTTGAGCTCCTACAATGAGCAGTTCTTC. Its protein is CSVGAGLSSYNEQFF.

This sequence joins TRBV20-1 and TRBJ1-3, with D possibly being TRBD1 (5 bases). The germline V gene has CDR1 DFQATT and CDR2 SNEGSKA (reference sequence). V was trimmed by 6 bases and J by 8 bases, leaving 17 bases between them. The CDR3 length is 13 residues. The CDR3 nucleotides are TGCAGTGCCAAGGAGGGGTCTGAATACACCATATATTTT. Translated, it gives CSAKEGSEYTIYF.

CDR3: CASSLGRDPAGDTQYF. The CDR3 bases are TGTGCCAGCAGCTTAGGCCGGGACCCTGCCGGAGATACGCAGTATTTT. The V and J genes are TRBV13 and TRBJ2-3; either TRBD1 or TRBD2 may fit D (5 bases each). The CDR3 runs to 16 residues. Germline CDR1 is PRHDT and CDR2 is FYEKMQ (reference sequence). Between the trimmed V and J ends, which lost 0 bases and 5 bases, there was a span of 15 bases.

The rearrangement joins TRBV7-2 to TRBJ2-3; D gene unclear. Germline V gene sequence: CDR1 SGHTA, CDR2 FQGNSA. V was pared by 5 bases and J by 4 bases, with 10 bases between. The CDR3 length is 13 residues. CDR3 region: CASSTSVADTQYF. The CDR3 DNA is TGTGCCAGCAGCACCTCAGTAGCAGATACGCAGTATTTT.

This clonotype appeared a few times. V usage is TRBV4-2 and J usage is TRBJ2-3; D call uncertain. There are 15 residues in the CDR3. Trimming took off 1 base at V and 6 bases at J, with 14 bases between the two ends. The germline gives CDR1 LGHNA, CDR2 YNFKEQ. This CDR3 is CASSQGPSVGDTQYF. CDR3 sequence (DNA): TGTGCCAGCAGCCAAGGACCCAGCGTCGGGGATACGCAGTATTTT.

The sample holds a few counts of this clonotype. This chain connects TRBV15 to TRBJ2-1; D ambiguous. The V gene's germline CDR1 is LNHNV and CDR2 YYDKDF (reference sequence). Trimming stripped 7 bases from V and 1 base from J, with 14 bases between. The CDR3 covers 15 residues. The CDR3 protein is CATNHRPGSYNEQFF. CDR3 nucleotides: TGTGCCACCAATCACCGGCCAGGTTCCTACAATGAGCAGTTCTTC.

This clonotype has only a few counts. This chain connects TRBV7-9 to TRBJ2-1, with a weak D call TRBD1 (5 bases). The germline V gene has CDR1 SEHNR and CDR2 FQNEAQ (reference sequence). The CDR3 totals 14 residues. V lost 1 base to trimming and J lost 6 bases, with 10 bases between them. CDR3 bases: TGTGCCAGCAGCTTAGATCAGGGTTCCAATGAGCAGTTCTTC. Its protein product is CASSLDQGSNEQFF.

V usage is TRBV30 and J usage is TRBJ2-1; D is unresolved. The CDR3 spans 14 residues. The germline gives CDR1 GTSNPN, CDR2 SVGIG (reference sequence). Trimming took 1 base from V and 6 from J, leaving 13 bases between them. In nucleotides, the CDR3 is TGTGCCTGGAGTGCCAGCCTCAAAGTCAATGAGCAGTTCTTC. Translating it yields CAWSASLKVNEQFF.

This clonotype was seen only a few times. V is TRBV7-2 and J is TRBJ2-3, with D perhaps matching TRBD2 (7 bases). Trimming left V 4 bases short and J 4 bases short, with 12 bases between. The CDR3 contains 14 residues. The germline CDR1 and CDR2 sequences are SGHTA and FQGNSA. CDR3 sequence: CASSSRGAPDTQYF. CDR3 bases: TGTGCCAGCAGCTCCCGGGGGGCCCCAGATACGCAGTATTTT.

This clonotype showed up just a few times. This rearrangement joins TRBV29-1 to TRBJ2-7, with D uncertain. This CDR3 has 11 amino acids. The V and J ends lost 5 bases and 2 bases respectively, with 7 bases between them. Germline CDR1 SQVTM, CDR2 ANQGSEA. The CDR3 sequence: CSVLNTYEQYF. The CDR3 coding sequence is TGCAGCGTTCTCAACACCTACGAGCAGTACTTC.

This clonotype was seen only a few times. The rearrangement links TRBV7-2 to TRBJ2-1, with TRBD2 identical over 12 bases. Germline-derived CDR1 and CDR2 are SGHTA and FQGNSA. The J segment lost 0 bases and the V segment lost 0 bases, leaving 6 bases of the junction unmatched. The CDR3 contains 19 residues. The CDR3 reads CASSLAASGGVSSYNEQFF. The CDR3 DNA is TGTGCCAGCAGCTTAGCGGCTAGCGGGGGGGTCAGCTCCTACAATGAGCAGTTCTTC.